This T cell receptor beta chain was recovered during a study of blood T cell repertoires in COVID-19. Background on the study: From the United States, Italy and Spain came samples of acute and convalescent COVID-19.

Original processing methods: Reference gene primer amplification in the assay estimated nucleated cell counts. TCRdb's table, derived via immunoSEQ multiplex PCR, lists solely in-frame clones and lacks some. V and J calls and clone size follow that table, whereas D and trimming were derived from the DNA. In the table there are more than 95,000 clones, 85% of which are singletons. This CDR3 is 14 amino acids long. CDR1 and CDR2 from the germline V gene are GTSNPN and SVGIG (reference sequence). V lost 5 bases, J lost 5 bases, and 18 bases lay in between. The sample consisted of peripheral blood. The TCR originated in an elderly man with active or convalescent COVID-19. This sequence joins TRBV30 and TRBJ1-1; no firm D call. The CDR3 loop reads CAWEEGGVGTEAFF. The CDR3 DNA reads as TGTGCCTGGGAAGAGGGCGGGGTAGGGACTGAAGCTTTCTTT.